This T cell receptor (beta chain) stems from a study of T cell responses to AZD1222 COVID-19 vaccine. Whole-study findings and limits: Repertoires in all cases were sampled only once the peak T cell response had passed.

On this clone itself: The antigen is undetermined.

Trimming stripped 5 bases from V and 7 bases from J, with 27 bases between. Germline CDR1 SGHVS, CDR2 FQNEAQ. The CDR3 runs to 17 residues. The table came from immunoSEQ multiplex PCR; TCRdb's copy has only in-frame clones and leaves some out. This sample yields 120,000 to 150,000 clones, of which about 86% are seen a single time; about 5% belongs to the top ten. This chain connects TRBV7-8 to TRBJ2-7, with a weak D call TRBD2 (6 bases). The source is an adult who received the AZD1222 COVID-19 vaccine. This sample comprised peripheral blood, obtained 28 days after the second AZD1222 dose. In DNA form, the CDR3 reads TGTGCCAGCAGCCCGTATACTGCGTCGGGAGACCTTGGGGAGCAGTACTTC. The encoded protein is CASSPYTASGDLGEQYF.